This is a list of T cell receptor beta chains from one sample in a study of T cells in Graves' hyperthyroidism and ophthalmopathy. TCRdb recomputed calls from the multiplex PCR reads with MiXCR, one row per CDR3 protein. The sample contains 490,000 or so distinct CDR3 sequences, about 46% of which appear only once. Sequencing input: peripheral blood or thyroid tissue (not recorded which). The receptors were gathered from an adult woman with Graves' disease, either hyperthyroidism or ophthalmopathy (not recorded which). Both conserved end residues are trimmed from each CDR3. Fields, in order: clone size, D gene, V gene, J gene, CDR3 protein. A D gene is named only where the DNA matches it firmly. Some rows have no size entry. The others give once, few or many, or a class for an expanded clone.

size: -; D: TRBD2; V: TRBV9; J: TRBJ2-1; CDR3: ASGLAGVDEQF
size: -; D: -; V: TRBV7-8; J: TRBJ2-5; CDR3: ASSLVAGRVETQY
size: many; D: -; V: TRBV6-2/TRBV6-3; J: TRBJ2-7; CDR3: ASSYLYEQY
size: many; D: -; V: TRBV27; J: TRBJ1-2; CDR3: ASSPQANYGYT
size: -; D: -; V: TRBV7-9; J: TRBJ1-2; CDR3: ASSLPLGYT
size: -; D: -; V: TRBV3-1; J: TRBJ2-7; CDR3: ASSQDGSGIYEQY
size: many; D: -; V: TRBV25-1; J: TRBJ2-2; CDR3: ASSEGVSYTGELF
size: -; D: -; V: TRBV15; J: TRBJ2-5; CDR3: ATSPSGGQETQY
size: -; D: -; V: TRBV12-3/TRBV12-4; J: TRBJ1-1; CDR3: ASTVDKNTEAF
size: -; D: TRBD1; V: TRBV7-2; J: TRBJ1-2; CDR3: ARQGYGYT
size: -; D: TRBD1; V: TRBV19; J: TRBJ1-5; CDR3: ASRTTGGYQPQH
size: -; D: -; V: TRBV11-2; J: TRBJ1-1; CDR3: ASSLTHATEAF
size: -; D: TRBD1; V: TRBV20-1; J: TRBJ1-2; CDR3: SARDRGRGST
size: few; D: TRBD2; V: TRBV7-9; J: TRBJ2-7; CDR3: ASSEAGDEQY
size: few; D: TRBD1; V: TRBV29-1; J: TRBJ1-2; CDR3: SVVTGADGYT
size: -; D: TRBD1; V: TRBV10-3; J: TRBJ2-7; CDR3: AISEQDRGPREQY
size: few; D: -; V: TRBV6-1; J: TRBJ1-1; CDR3: ASSDQTGNTEAF
size: -; D: -; V: TRBV19; J: TRBJ2-7; CDR3: ASSIGSAYEQY
size: few; D: -; V: TRBV10-3; J: TRBJ2-5; CDR3: ASQATTQEPQEAQY
size: -; D: TRBD1; V: TRBV14; J: TRBJ1-2; CDR3: ASSQSGTGSLLHYGYT